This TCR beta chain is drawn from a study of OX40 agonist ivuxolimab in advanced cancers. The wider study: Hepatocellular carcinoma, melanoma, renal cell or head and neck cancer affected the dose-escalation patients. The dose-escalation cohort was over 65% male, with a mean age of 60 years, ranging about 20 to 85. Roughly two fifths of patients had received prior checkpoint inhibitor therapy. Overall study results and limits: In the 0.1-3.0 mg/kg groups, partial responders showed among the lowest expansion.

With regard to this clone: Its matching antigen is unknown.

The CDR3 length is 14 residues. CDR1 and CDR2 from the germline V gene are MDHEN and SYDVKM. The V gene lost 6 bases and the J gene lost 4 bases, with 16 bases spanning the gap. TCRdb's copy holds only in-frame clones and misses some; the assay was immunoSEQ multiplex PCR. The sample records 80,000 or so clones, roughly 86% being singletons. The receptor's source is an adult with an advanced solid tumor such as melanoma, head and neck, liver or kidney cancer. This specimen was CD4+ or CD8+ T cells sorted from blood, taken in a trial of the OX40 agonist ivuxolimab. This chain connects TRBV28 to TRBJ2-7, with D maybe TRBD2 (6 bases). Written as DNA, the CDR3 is TGTGCCAGCAGACGCTCGGCGGGGCTTTACGAGCAGTACTTC. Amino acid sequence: CASRRSAGLYEQYF.